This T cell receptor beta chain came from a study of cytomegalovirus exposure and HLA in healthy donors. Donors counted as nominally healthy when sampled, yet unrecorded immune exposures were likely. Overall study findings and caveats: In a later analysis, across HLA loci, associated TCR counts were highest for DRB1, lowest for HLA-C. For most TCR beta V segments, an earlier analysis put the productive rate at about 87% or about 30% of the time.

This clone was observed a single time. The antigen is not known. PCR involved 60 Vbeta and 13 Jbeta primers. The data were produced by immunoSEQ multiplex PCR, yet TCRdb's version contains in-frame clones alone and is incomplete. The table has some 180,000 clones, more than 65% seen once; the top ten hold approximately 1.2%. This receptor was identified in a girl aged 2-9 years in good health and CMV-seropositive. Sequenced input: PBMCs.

CDR3 amino acids: CATSRSGISYEQYF. In nucleotides, the CDR3 is TGTGCCACCAGCAGAAGCGGGATCTCCTACGAGCAGTACTTC. The chain links TRBV15 to TRBJ2-7, with TRBD2 identical over 7 bases. This CDR3 spans 14 amino acids. J gave up 0 bases and V 2 bases, and 1 base lay outside the gene matches. Germline V gene sequence: CDR1 LNHNV, CDR2 YYDKDF (reference sequence).